Listed below are T cell receptor beta chains from one sample, sequenced in a study of control samples from healthy donors and cancer patients. TCRdb keeps only in-frame clones here, not all; method: immunoSEQ multiplex PCR. The data contain 70,000 to 85,000 clones, approximately 82% of them singletons. The specimen was PBMCs. The origin of the receptors is a man in his 60s with head and neck cancer. CDR3s include the opening cysteine and the closing phenylalanine or tryptophan. A D gene is named only where the DNA matches it firmly. A row's size may be missing; if present it is once, few, many or a size class.

CDR3nt: TGCGCCAGCAGCTTGATCGGGGACGGGAGGGAAGCTTTCTTT; CDR3aa: CASSLIGDGREAFF; d_gene: -; abundance: -; j_gene: TRBJ1-1; v_gene: TRBV5-1
CDR3nt: TGCAGCGTTAATATACTAGCGGGAGTATCCGAGCAGTACTTC; CDR3aa: CSVNILAGVSEQYF; d_gene: TRBD2; abundance: once; j_gene: TRBJ2-7; v_gene: TRBV29-1
CDR3nt: TGCGCCTCCTACCTCAGGGGGAACACTGAAGCTTTCTTT; CDR3aa: CASYLRGNTEAFF; d_gene: -; abundance: -; j_gene: TRBJ1-1; v_gene: TRBV10-1
CDR3nt: TGTGCCAGCAGCTTAGTCAGGAGCTCCTACAATGAGCAGTTCTTC; CDR3aa: CASSLVRSSYNEQFF; d_gene: -; abundance: few; j_gene: TRBJ2-1; v_gene: TRBV7-2
CDR3nt: TGTGCCAGCAGCACAATCGAATTAATGGTATCTTTGGAGCAGTACTTC; CDR3aa: CASSTIELMVSLEQYF; d_gene: -; abundance: -; j_gene: TRBJ2-7; v_gene: TRBV2
CDR3nt: TGTGCCTGGGGCTCATTGACTAGCCTGAACACCGGGGAGCTGTTTTTT; CDR3aa: CAWGSLTSLNTGELFF; d_gene: TRBD2; abundance: -; j_gene: TRBJ2-2; v_gene: TRBV30
CDR3nt: TGTGCCAGCAGCACAGGGGCCGGTGGAAACACCATATATTTT; CDR3aa: CASSTGAGGNTIYF; d_gene: TRBD1; abundance: -; j_gene: TRBJ1-3; v_gene: TRBV6-5
CDR3nt: TGCGCCAGCAGCTCCGTGACAGCCAACTATGGCTACACCTTC; CDR3aa: CASSSVTANYGYTF; d_gene: -; abundance: -; j_gene: TRBJ1-2; v_gene: TRBV5-1
CDR3nt: TGTGCCAGCAGCCAAACTGCGACTAGCGCGAACACCGGGGAGCTGTTTTTT; CDR3aa: CASSQTATSANTGELFF; d_gene: TRBD2; abundance: few; j_gene: TRBJ2-2; v_gene: TRBV7-8
CDR3nt: TGTGCCAGCAGTTATGACAGGGATGGAATAACCATATATTTT; CDR3aa: CASSYDRDGITIYF; d_gene: TRBD1; abundance: -; j_gene: TRBJ1-3; v_gene: TRBV2
CDR3nt: TGCGCCAGCAGCCGAGACGACAGGACCTCTGGAAACACCATATATTTT; CDR3aa: CASSRDDRTSGNTIYF; d_gene: -; abundance: -; j_gene: TRBJ1-3; v_gene: TRBV4-1
CDR3nt: TGTGCCAGCAGCCTCTCTCTAGCGGGAGGAACCTACGAGCAGTACTTC; CDR3aa: CASSLSLAGGTYEQYF; d_gene: TRBD2; abundance: -; j_gene: TRBJ2-7; v_gene: TRBV11-2
CDR3nt: TGCGCCAGCAGCTTGGGGCCTACTAGCGGGGGGTACAATGAGCAGTTCTTC; CDR3aa: CASSLGPTSGGYNEQFF; d_gene: TRBD2; abundance: -; j_gene: TRBJ2-1; v_gene: TRBV5-1